Shown below are 16 T cell receptor beta chains from a single sample sequenced in a study of memory CD4+ T cells and cytomegalovirus serostatus. The sort gate was single viable CD3+CD4+CD8-CD45RO+ cells for memory CD4+ T cells. Some clones are missing from TCRdb's copy, which holds only in-frame ones; the method was immunoSEQ multiplex PCR. The sample has around 63,000 clones; about 78% are singletons. Sequencing was done on a sample of memory CD4+ T cells from blood. The receptors stem from an adult in good health and CMV-seropositive.

In its sample, this clone was seen a few times. J is TRBJ2-1 and V is TRBV20-1; tentatively, D is TRBD2 (6 bases). CDR3 size: 11 residues. The germline V gene encodes CDR1 DFQATT and CDR2 SNEGSKA (reference sequence). CDR3 sequence (DNA): TGCACCGGGAGTTCCTACAATGAGCAGTTCTTC. Protein product: CTGSSYNEQFF.

The chain has TRBV11-1 and TRBJ2-1, with D hard to call. This CDR3 comprises 13 residues. V dropped 0 bases and J dropped 9 bases, with 9 bases sitting between them. Germline V gene lookup returns CDR1 SGHAT and CDR2 FQDESV (reference sequence). The CDR3 is CASSLARVSEQFF. The DNA for the CDR3 is TGTGCCAGCAGCTTAGCGCGTGTGAGTGAGCAGTTCTTC.

CDR3 sequence: CASSLVGRNIQYF. The CDR3 bases are TGTGCCAGCAGCTTAGTGGGTAGGAACATTCAGTACTTC. The gene calls are TRBV13 and TRBJ2-4; D not resolved. The V end lost 1 base, the J end lost 7 bases, and 8 bases lay between the germline ends. Germline V lookup: CDR1 PRHDT, CDR2 FYEKMQ (reference sequence). The CDR3 runs to 13 residues. The full variable domain, rest sourced from reference TRBV13 and TRBJ2-4, is AAGVIQSPRHLIKEKRETATLKCYPIPRHDTVYWYQQGPGQDPQFLISFYEKMQSDKGSIPDRFSAQQFSDYHSELNMSSLELGDSALYFCASSLVGRNIQYFGAGTRLSVL.

The chain couples TRBV7-2 to TRBJ2-3; D is possibly TRBD1 or TRBD2 (5 bases each). The ends were cut back, 5 bases at V and 5 bases at J, with 14 bases in the middle. The CDR3 consists of 14 residues. Per the germline V gene, CDR1 is SGHTA and CDR2 is FQGNSA. CDR3 sequence reads: CASSMTPGRDTQYF. CDR3 sequence (DNA): TGTGCCAGCAGCATGACTCCAGGGAGAGATACGCAGTATTTT.

This clone was found once. The CDR3 region is CAISESGTGPPEQFF. CDR3 sequence (DNA): TGTGCCATCAGTGAGTCGGGGACAGGGCCTCCTGAGCAGTTCTTC. The rearrangement links TRBV10-3 to TRBJ2-1; 9 bases are shared with TRBD1. V trimming: 0 bases; J trimming: 9 bases; junction bases outside the gene matches: 6. Germline V gene data show CDR1 as ENHRY and CDR2 as SYGVKD. The CDR3 has 15 residues.

V and J are TRBV6-1 and TRBJ1-1; a possible D gene is TRBD1 (5 bases). CDR1 and CDR2 (germline): MNHNS, SASEGT. V shed 5 bases and J shed 6 bases, with 10 bases lying between them. The CDR3 has 12 amino acids. The CDR3: CASSPQGAEAFF. As DNA, the CDR3 is TGTGCCAGCAGTCCTCAGGGCGCTGAAGCTTTCTTT.

A note on this clone: A read error may produce the germline difference seen at one junction end. This chain links TRBV7-2 with TRBJ2-7; 10 bases line up with TRBD2. There are 15 residues in the CDR3. Germline V CDR1 and CDR2: SGHTA, FQGNSA. The CDR3 reads CASTLSAGGPNEQYF. CDR3 coding DNA: TGTGCCAGCACCTTATCAGCGGGAGGGCCAAACGAGCAGTACTTC.

The chain employs TRBV5-4 and TRBJ2-5, with D unresolved. CDR1 and CDR2 (germline): SGHNT, YYREEE (reference sequence). This CDR3 contains 14 residues. Deletions cut 2 bases from V and 0 bases from J, with 8 bases between. The CDR3 protein is CASSLQRDQETQYF. In nucleotides, the CDR3 is TGTGCCAGCAGCTTACAGAGAGACCAAGAGACCCAGTACTTC.

The chain recombines TRBV5-4 with TRBJ2-7, with TRBD2 as a possible D gene (5 bases). The germline V gene encodes CDR1 SGHNT and CDR2 YYREEE (reference sequence). V was pared by 4 bases and J by 6 bases, with 8 bases between. This CDR3 spans 11 amino acids. The CDR3 loop reads CASSRGSEQYF. The DNA for the CDR3 is TGTGCCAGCAGCCGAGGGAGCGAGCAGTACTTC.

The rearrangement links TRBV2 to TRBJ2-5; no firm D call. Trimming removed 3 bases from V and 1 base from J, with 12 bases in between. Germline V gives CDR1 SNHLY, CDR2 FYNNEI. The CDR3 extends over 15 amino acids. The CDR3: CASSEFRKIQETQYF. CDR3 in DNA: TGTGCCAGCAGTGAGTTCCGCAAGATCCAAGAGACCCAGTACTTC.

This chain connects TRBV19 to TRBJ2-2; 8 nucleotides line up with TRBD1. The CDR3 spans 18 residues. Germline loops: CDR1 LNHDA, CDR2 SQIVND (reference sequence). V shed 4 bases and J 4 bases; nucleotides not matched to a gene: 14. The CDR3 is CASSSQTGEVASTGELFF. The CDR3 nucleotides read TGTGCCAGTAGTAGCCAGACAGGGGAGGTTGCGAGCACCGGGGAGCTGTTTTTT. The full variable domain, its missing parts supplied by reference TRBV19 and TRBJ2-2, is DGGITQSPKYLFRKEGQNVTLSCEQNLNHDAMYWYRQDPGQGLRLIYYSQIVNDFQKGDIAEGYSVSREKKESFPLTVTSAQKNPTAFYLCASSSQTGEVASTGELFFGEGSRLTVL.

Comments on this clone: One end of the junction does not line up with germline, which may come from a read error. Other DNA sequences in the same sample also yield this CDR3. The chain combines TRBV30 with TRBJ1-1; 10 nucleotides align to TRBD1. The germline V gene has CDR1 GTSNPN and CDR2 SVGIG (reference sequence). The CDR3 length is 13 residues. The CDR3 DNA sequence: TGTGCCTGGACAGGGACAGGGGACACTGAAGCCTTCTTT. Amino acids: CAWTGTGDTEAFF.

The chain recombines TRBV30 with TRBJ1-2; weak D call: TRBD1 (6 bases). Trimming shortened V by 3 bases and J by 8 bases, and 13 bases separated the two germline ends. The germline V gene has CDR1 GTSNPN and CDR2 SVGIG (reference sequence). The CDR3 has 12 residues. CDR3 in DNA: TGTGCCTGGAGGTCAGGGGTGGGGGGCTACACCTTC. Translating it yields CAWRSGVGGYTF.

The V gene is TRBV6-1, the J gene TRBJ2-5; TRBD2 might be the D (5 bases). CDR1 and CDR2 (germline): MNHNS, SASEGT. V was cut by 4 bases and J by 1 base, with 10 bases left in between. The CDR3 runs 14 residues. CDR3 nucleotide sequence: TGTGCCAGCAGTGCACTAGTCCCCCAAGAGACCCAGTACTTC. Translation gives CASSALVPQETQYF.

The V and J genes are TRBV19 and TRBJ2-1; 15 bases are shared with TRBD2. Per germline, CDR1 LNHDA and CDR2 SQIVND (reference sequence). Trimming removed 10 bases from V and 3 bases from J; junction bases left unmatched: 7. This CDR3 has 16 residues. The CDR3 DNA reads as TGTGCCACCCAAGGACTAGCGGGAGGGTTCTACAATGAGCAGTTCTTC. Encoded protein: CATQGLAGGFYNEQFF.

This chain joins TRBV19 and TRBJ2-6; the D is unclear. V lost 4 bases, J lost 4 bases, and 8 bases lay in between. The CDR3 loop spans 14 amino acids. The V gene's germline CDR1 is LNHDA and CDR2 SQIVND (reference sequence). The CDR3 spells CASSTLSGANVLTF. As DNA, the CDR3 is TGTGCCAGTAGTACCCTGTCCGGGGCCAACGTCCTGACTTTC.